Listed below are T cell receptor beta chains from one sample, sequenced in a study of blood T cell repertoires in COVID-19. Clones were read by immunoSEQ multiplex PCR, and TCRdb kept only the in-frame ones, dropping some. Of tens of thousands of clones listed, 80% are singletons. Sequences were obtained from peripheral blood. The receptor source for this set is a woman aged 80 or over with active or convalescent COVID-19. Each CDR3 is given with its conserved first and last residue. D genes are given only for firm matches. Clone size, where shown, is once, few, many, or a class for clones that have expanded.

d_call clone_size j_call v_call cdr3_nt cdr3_aa
. . TRBJ2-3 TRBV6-5 TGTGCCAGCAGTTCGGGATCGAGTCGAGATACGCAGTATTTT CASSSGSSRDTQYF
. . TRBJ1-1 TRBV29-1 TGCAGCGTTGGAAGACAGACGAACACTGAAGCTTTCTTT CSVGRQTNTEAFF
. . TRBJ1-6 TRBV7-9 TGTGCCAGCAGCCTCGGACAGATCTCACCCCTCCACTTT CASSLGQISPLHF
. few TRBJ2-7 TRBV21-1 TGTGCCAGCAGCAAAGAGGGTCAGGGGTGGGCCTACGAGCAGTACTTC CASSKEGQGWAYEQYF
TRBD1 . TRBJ1-5 TRBV5-5 TGTGCCAGCAGCCCCTGGGACAGTTTGGGGCCCCAGCATTTT CASSPWDSLGPQHF
TRBD2 . TRBJ2-7 TRBV5-1 TGCGCCAGCGGTTGGAGCGGGGGGTCGGACGAGCAGTACTTC CASGWSGGSDEQYF
TRBD1 . TRBJ2-7 TRBV6-2/TRBV6-3 TGTGCCAGCAGCCGCTTAAGACAGGGTGCAGACTACGAGCAGTACTTC CASSRLRQGADYEQYF
. . TRBJ1-2 TRBV2 TGTGCCAGCAGAACGGACAGCATGTATGGCTACACCTTC CASRTDSMYGYTF
TRBD1 few TRBJ1-2 TRBV18 TGTGCCAGCTCAGTGGACAGGGTTGGCTACACCTTC CASSVDRVGYTF
. . TRBJ2-5 TRBV21-1 TGTGCCAGCAGCTCCCCCCGCCTAGCGCCGCTTATACAAGAGACCCAGTACTTC CASSSPRLAPLIQETQYF
TRBD1 . TRBJ1-5 TRBV6-6 TGTGCCAGCAGTTTGGACAGGGAAGACCAGCCCCAGCATTTT CASSLDREDQPQHF
TRBD1 . TRBJ1-5 TRBV29-1 TGCAGCGTGGTGACAGGGGGAGGTAATCAGCCCCAGCATTTT CSVVTGGGNQPQHF
TRBD1 . TRBJ2-5 TRBV5-1 TGCGCCAGCAGCTCCCGGACAGGGTCTAGTGGGACCCAGTACTTC CASSSRTGSSGTQYF
. . TRBJ1-2 TRBV3-1/TRBV3-2 TGTGCCAGCAGCCAAATGGAGTATGGCTACACCTTC CASSQMEYGYTF
. few TRBJ2-7 TRBV28 TGTGCCAGCAGCCTTGCCTACAGGTCGGTCTACGAGCAGTACTTC CASSLAYRSVYEQYF
TRBD2 . TRBJ2-7 TRBV19 TGTGCCAGTGGGAAGGGACTAGCGGGAGTAGGAAGCGAGCAGTACTTC CASGKGLAGVGSEQYF
TRBD1 . TRBJ1-4 TRBV30 TGCGCCTGGAAGTTGGGTGGAGTTGGGACAGGGGGAGAAAAACTGTTTTTT CAWKLGGVGTGGEKLFF
. . TRBJ1-1 TRBV10-3 TGTGCCATCACCGAGGGTCAGGGAGGAATGAACACTGAAGCTTTCTTT CAITEGQGGMNTEAFF
. few TRBJ1-5 TRBV2 TGTGCCAGCAGTGGAGTGGGCAATCAGCCCCAGCATTTT CASSGVGNQPQHF
. . TRBJ1-3 TRBV28 TGTGCCAGCTCCCCCGGGGGGAATGGAAACACCATATATTTT CASSPGGNGNTIYF
TRBD2 . TRBJ2-3 TRBV7-3 TGTGCCAGCAGCCAGGCGACTAGCAGAGGGGATACGCAGTATTTT CASSQATSRGDTQYF
TRBD1 . TRBJ1-2 TRBV12-5 TGTGCTAGTGGTTTAGGAGGGGGCCTTGGCTACACCTTC CASGLGGGLGYTF
. . TRBJ1-6 TRBV18 TGTGCCAGCTCACAAGCTTCAGGGGAATATAATTCACCCCTCCACTTT CASSQASGEYNSPLHF
TRBD2 . TRBJ2-3 TRBV19 TGTTCCACTAGCGGGGGGGCTGATACGCAGTATTTT CSTSGGADTQYF
TRBD1 many TRBJ1-1 TRBV24-1 TGTGCCACCATGGCAGGGGGCCGGGGGACTGAAGCTTTCTTT CATMAGGRGTEAFF
TRBD1 . TRBJ1-1 TRBV4-1 TGCGCCAGCAGCCGCCTTCCGGGACAGCAGGAAGCTTTCTTT CASSRLPGQQEAFF
. . TRBJ1-4 TRBV7-3 TGTGCCAGCAGCTCGGGTCTCGGAGAAAAACTGTTTTTT CASSSGLGEKLFF
TRBD1 once TRBJ2-5 TRBV7-3 TGTGCCAGCAGCTCGACAGGGTACCCGGGAGAGACCCAGTACTTC CASSSTGYPGETQYF
TRBD2 . TRBJ2-3 TRBV7-2 TGTGCCAGCAGCCCAGTCGGAGGGGGACTAGCGACAGATACGCAGTATTTT CASSPVGGGLATDTQYF
. . TRBJ1-3 TRBV19 TGTGCCAGTAGTATGGGGGCAGCCTCTGGAAACACCATATATTTT CASSMGAASGNTIYF
. . TRBJ1-2 TRBV30 TGTGCCTGGAGTGGAGTCACAGCAAGCTATGGCTACACCTTC CAWSGVTASYGYTF
TRBD2 . TRBJ2-7 TRBV5-1 TGCGCCAGCAGCCGAGGGACTAGCGACTCCTACGAGCAGTACTTC CASSRGTSDSYEQYF
. . TRBJ1-5 TRBV6-5 TGTGCCAGCATCCCAGGTTTAAATCAGCCCCAGCATTTT CASIPGLNQPQHF
. . TRBJ1-2 TRBV6-2/TRBV6-3 TGTGCCAGCAGTTACTCGGGCCATGGCTACACCTTC CASSYSGHGYTF
TRBD1 few TRBJ2-5 TRBV6-5 TGTGCCAGCAGGGGGGTACAGGGGTTCCAAGAGACCCAGTACTTC CASRGVQGFQETQYF
TRBD1 . TRBJ1-2 TRBV10-3 TGTGCCATCAGTGGGATGACAGGGGATGGCTACACCTTC CAISGMTGDGYTF
TRBD2 once TRBJ2-3 TRBV10-2 TGCGCCAGCAGTGAGTGGGGGGAGGCTAGCGGGGATACGCAGTATTTT CASSEWGEASGDTQYF
. . TRBJ2-1 TRBV9 TGTGCCAGCAGCCCCTCCAGCTCCTACAATGAGCAGTTCTTC CASSPSSSYNEQFF
. . TRBJ2-6 TRBV30 TGTGCCTGGAGGGGTACACGGACAGGGGCCAACGTCCTGACTTTC CAWRGTRTGANVLTF
. . TRBJ2-5 TRBV29-1 TGCAGCGTTGACAGAGGGCTAGAGACCCAGTACTTC CSVDRGLETQYF
TRBD1 . TRBJ2-1 TRBV7-7 TGTGCTAGCAGCCCAGGGACAGCCATTATCAATGAGCAGTTCTTC CASSPGTAIINEQFF
TRBD2 . TRBJ2-1 TRBV4-1 TGCGCCAGCAGCCAAGCTGGGTCACTAGCGGGAGCGGTTGAGCAGTTCTTC CASSQAGSLAGAVEQFF